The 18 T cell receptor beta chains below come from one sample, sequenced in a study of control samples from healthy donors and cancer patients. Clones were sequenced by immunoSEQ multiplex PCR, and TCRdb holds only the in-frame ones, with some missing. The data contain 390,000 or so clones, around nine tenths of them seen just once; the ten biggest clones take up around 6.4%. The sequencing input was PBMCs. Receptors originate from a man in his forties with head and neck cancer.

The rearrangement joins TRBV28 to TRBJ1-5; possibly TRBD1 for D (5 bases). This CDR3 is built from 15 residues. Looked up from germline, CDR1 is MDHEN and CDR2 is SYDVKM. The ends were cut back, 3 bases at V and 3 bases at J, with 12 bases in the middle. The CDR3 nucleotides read TGTGCCAGCAGTTTCAGGGTCCGTGTCAATCAGCCCCAGCATTTT. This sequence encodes CASSFRVRVNQPQHF.

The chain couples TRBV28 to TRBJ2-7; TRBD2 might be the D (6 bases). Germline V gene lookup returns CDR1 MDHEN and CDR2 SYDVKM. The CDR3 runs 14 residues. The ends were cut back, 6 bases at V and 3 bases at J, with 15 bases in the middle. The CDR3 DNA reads TGTGCCAGCAGGTTCGGGAGCGCCAACTACGAGCAGTACTTC. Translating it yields CASRFGSANYEQYF.

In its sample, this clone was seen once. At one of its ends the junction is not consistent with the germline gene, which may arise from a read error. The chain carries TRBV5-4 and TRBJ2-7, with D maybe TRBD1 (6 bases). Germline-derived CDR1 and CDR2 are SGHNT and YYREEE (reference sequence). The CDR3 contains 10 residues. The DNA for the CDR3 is TGTGCCAGCAGCCGGGACAAGGGGCACTTC. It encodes CASSRDKGHF. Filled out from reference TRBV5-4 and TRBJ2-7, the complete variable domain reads ETGVTQSPTHLIKTRGQQVTLRCSSQSGHNTVSWYQQALGQGPQFIFQYYREEENGRGNFPPRFSGLQFPNYSSELNVNALELDDSALYLCASSRDKGHFGPGTRLTVT.

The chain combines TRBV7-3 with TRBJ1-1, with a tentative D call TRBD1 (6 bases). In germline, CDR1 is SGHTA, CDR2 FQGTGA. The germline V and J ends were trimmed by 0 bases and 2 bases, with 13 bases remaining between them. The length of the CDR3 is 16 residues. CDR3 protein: CASSLTRGQGNTEAFF. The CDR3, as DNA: TGTGCCAGCAGCTTAACCCGGGGACAAGGTAACACTGAAGCTTTCTTT. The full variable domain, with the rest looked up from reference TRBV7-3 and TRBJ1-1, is GAGVSQTPSNKVTEKGKYVELRCDPISGHTALYWYRQSLGQGPEFLIYFQGTGAADDSGLPNDRFFAVRPEGSVSTLKIQRTERGDSAVYLCASSLTRGQGNTEAFFGQGTRLTVV.

The CDR3 sequence is CASSSSQGWNTEAFF. DNA of the CDR3: TGTGCCAGCAGTTCTTCACAGGGATGGAACACTGAAGCTTTCTTT. The chain recombines TRBV28 with TRBJ1-1; perhaps TRBD1 as D (6 bases). Trimming left V 4 bases short and J 1 base short, with 13 bases between. This CDR3 contains 15 residues. CDR1 is MDHEN and CDR2 is SYDVKM in the germline V gene.

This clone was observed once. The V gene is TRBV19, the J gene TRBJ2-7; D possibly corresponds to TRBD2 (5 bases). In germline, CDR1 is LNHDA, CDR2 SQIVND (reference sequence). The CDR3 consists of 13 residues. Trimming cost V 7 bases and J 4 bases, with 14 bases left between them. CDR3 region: CASTSSGIYEQYF. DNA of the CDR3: TGTGCCAGTACTTCCTCGGGAATATACGAGCAGTACTTC.

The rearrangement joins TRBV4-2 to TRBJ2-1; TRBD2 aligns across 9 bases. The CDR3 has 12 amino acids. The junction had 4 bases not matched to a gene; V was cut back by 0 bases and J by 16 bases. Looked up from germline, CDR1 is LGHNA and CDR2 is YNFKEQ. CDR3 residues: CASSQDGGRAFF. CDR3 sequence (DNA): TGTGCCAGCAGCCAAGACGGCGGGAGGGCCTTCTTC.

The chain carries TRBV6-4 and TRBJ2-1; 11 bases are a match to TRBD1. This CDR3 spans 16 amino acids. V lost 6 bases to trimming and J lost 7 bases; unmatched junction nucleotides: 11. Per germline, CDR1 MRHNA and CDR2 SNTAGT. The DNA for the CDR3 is TGTGCCAGCAGCGGCTTCGGACAGGGGGCCCTTAATGAGCAGTTCTTC. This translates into CASSGFGQGALNEQFF.

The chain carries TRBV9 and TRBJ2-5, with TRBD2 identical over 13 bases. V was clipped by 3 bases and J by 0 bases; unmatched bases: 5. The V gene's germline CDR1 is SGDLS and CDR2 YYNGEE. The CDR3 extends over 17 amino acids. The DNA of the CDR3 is TGTGCCAGCAGCGACCGACTAGCGGGGGGCTACCAAGAGACCCAGTACTTC. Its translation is CASSDRLAGGYQETQYF.

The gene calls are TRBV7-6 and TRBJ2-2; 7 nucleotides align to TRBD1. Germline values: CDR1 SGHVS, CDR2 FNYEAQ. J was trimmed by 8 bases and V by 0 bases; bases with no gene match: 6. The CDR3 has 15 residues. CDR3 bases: TGTGCCAGCAGCTTAGCGACAGCAGGGGGTGGGGAGCTGTTTTTT. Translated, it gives CASSLATAGGGELFF.

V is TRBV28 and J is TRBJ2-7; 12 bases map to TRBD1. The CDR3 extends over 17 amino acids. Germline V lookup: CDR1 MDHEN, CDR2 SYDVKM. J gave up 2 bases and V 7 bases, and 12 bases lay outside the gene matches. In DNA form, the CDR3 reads TGTGCCAGCATACCGGGACAGGGGGCCTTTCTTACCTACGAGCAGTACTTC. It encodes CASIPGQGAFLTYEQYF.

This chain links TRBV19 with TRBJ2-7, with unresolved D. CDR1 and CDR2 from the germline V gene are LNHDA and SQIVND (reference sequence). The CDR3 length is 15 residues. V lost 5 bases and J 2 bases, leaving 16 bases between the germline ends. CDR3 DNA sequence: TGTGCCAGTAGTTTAGGCCTTGTGGCTACCTACGAGCAGTACTTC. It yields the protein CASSLGLVATYEQYF. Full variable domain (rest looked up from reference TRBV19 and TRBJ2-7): DGGITQSPKYLFRKEGQNVTLSCEQNLNHDAMYWYRQDPGQGLRLIYYSQIVNDFQKGDIAEGYSVSREKKESFPLTVTSAQKNPTAFYLCASSLGLVATYEQYFGPGTRLTVT.

CDR3 sequence reads: CASSPHPPNDRGGAYEQYF. As DNA, the CDR3 is TGTGCCAGCAGCCCTCACCCCCCGAATGACAGGGGGGGAGCCTACGAGCAGTACTTC. The chain carries TRBV9 and TRBJ2-7; TRBD1 matches 9 bases. Trimming cost V 4 bases and J 2 bases; bases outside gene matches: 19. CDR1 and CDR2 from the germline V gene are SGDLS and YYNGEE. The CDR3 length is 19 residues.

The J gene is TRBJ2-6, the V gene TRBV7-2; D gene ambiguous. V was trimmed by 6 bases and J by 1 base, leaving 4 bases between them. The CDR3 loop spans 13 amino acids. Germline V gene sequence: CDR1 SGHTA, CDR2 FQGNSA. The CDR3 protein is CASRVSGANVLTF. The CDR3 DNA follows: TGTGCCAGCAGGGTATCTGGGGCCAACGTCCTGACTTTC.

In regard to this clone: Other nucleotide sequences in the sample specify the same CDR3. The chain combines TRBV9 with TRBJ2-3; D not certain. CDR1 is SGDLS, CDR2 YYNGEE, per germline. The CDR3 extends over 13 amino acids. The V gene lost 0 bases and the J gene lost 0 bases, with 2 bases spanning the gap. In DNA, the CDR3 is TGTGCCAGCAGCGTAGTGAGCACAGATACGCAGTATTTT. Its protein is CASSVVSTDTQYF. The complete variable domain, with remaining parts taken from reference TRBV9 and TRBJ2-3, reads DSGVTQTPKHLITATGQRVTLRCSPRSGDLSVYWYQQSLDQGLQFLIQYYNGEERAKGNILERFSAQQFPDLHSELNLSSLELGDSALYFCASSVVSTDTQYFGPGTRLTVL.

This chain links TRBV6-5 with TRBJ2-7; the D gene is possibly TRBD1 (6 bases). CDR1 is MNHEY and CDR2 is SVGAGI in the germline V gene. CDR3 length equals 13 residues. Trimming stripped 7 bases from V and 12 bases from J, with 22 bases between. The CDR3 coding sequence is TGTGCCAGCATCGCTCCCTCAAGGGGGAAGAGGTACTTC. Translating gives CASIAPSRGKRYF.

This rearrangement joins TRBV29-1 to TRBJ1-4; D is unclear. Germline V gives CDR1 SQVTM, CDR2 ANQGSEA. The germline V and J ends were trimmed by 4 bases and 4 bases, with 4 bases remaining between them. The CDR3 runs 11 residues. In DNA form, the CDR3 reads TGCAGCGTTGCATTTAATGAAAAACTGTTTTTT. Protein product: CSVAFNEKLFF. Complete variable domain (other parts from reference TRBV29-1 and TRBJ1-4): SAVISQKPSRDICQRGTSLTIQCQVDSQVTMMFWYRQQPGQSLTLIATANQGSEATYESGFVIDKFPISRPNLTFSTLTVSNMSPEDSSIYLCSVAFNEKLFFGSGTQLSVL.

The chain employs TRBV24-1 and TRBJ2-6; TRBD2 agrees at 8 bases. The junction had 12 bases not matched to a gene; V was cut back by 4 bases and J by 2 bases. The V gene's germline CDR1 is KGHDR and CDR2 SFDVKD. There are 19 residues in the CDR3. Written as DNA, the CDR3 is TGTGCCACCAGTGACACTCCGGGGGGGCGGCCTCCTGGGGCCAACGTCCTGACTTTC. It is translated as CATSDTPGGRPPGANVLTF.